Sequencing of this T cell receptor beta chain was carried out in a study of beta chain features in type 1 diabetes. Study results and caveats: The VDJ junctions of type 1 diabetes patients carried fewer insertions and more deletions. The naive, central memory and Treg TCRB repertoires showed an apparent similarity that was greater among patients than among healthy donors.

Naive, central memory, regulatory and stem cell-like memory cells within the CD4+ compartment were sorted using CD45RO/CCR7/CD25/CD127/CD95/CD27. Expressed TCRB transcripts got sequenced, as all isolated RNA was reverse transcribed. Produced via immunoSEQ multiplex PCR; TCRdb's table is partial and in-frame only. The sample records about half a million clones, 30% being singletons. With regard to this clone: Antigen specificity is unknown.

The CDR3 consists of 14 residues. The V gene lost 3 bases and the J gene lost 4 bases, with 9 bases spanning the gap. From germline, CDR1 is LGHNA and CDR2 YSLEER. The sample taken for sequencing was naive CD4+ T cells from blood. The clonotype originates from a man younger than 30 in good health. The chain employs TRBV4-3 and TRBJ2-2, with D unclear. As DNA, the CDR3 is TGCGCCAGCAGCCATTCACAGCTCACCGGGGAGCTGTTTTTT. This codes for CASSHSQLTGELFF.